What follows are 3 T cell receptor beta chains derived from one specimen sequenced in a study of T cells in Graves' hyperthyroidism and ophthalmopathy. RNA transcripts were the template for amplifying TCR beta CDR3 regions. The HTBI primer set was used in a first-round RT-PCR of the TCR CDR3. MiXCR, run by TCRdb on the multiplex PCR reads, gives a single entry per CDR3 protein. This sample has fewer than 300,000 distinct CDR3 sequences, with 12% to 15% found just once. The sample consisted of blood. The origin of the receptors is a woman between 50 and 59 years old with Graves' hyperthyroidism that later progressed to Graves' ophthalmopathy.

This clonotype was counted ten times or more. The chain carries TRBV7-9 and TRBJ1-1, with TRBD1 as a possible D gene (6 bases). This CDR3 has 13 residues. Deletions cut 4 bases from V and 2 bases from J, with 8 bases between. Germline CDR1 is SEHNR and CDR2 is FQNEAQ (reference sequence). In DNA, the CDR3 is TGTGCCAGCAGCTCGGGGGCAAACACTGAAGCTTTCTTT. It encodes CASSSGANTEAFF.

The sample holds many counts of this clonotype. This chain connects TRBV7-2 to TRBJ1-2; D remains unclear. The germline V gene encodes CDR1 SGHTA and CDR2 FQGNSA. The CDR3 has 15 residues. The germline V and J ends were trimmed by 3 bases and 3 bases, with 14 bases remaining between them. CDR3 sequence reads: CASSFNTLWYYGYTF. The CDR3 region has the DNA TGTGCCAGCAGCTTTAATACTTTGTGGTACTATGGCTACACCTTC. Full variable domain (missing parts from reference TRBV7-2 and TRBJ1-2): GAGVSQSPSNKVTEKGKDVELRCDPISGHTALYWYRQSLGQGLEFLIYFQGNSAPDKSGLPSDRFSAERTGGSVSTLTIQRTQQEDSAVYLCASSFNTLWYYGYTFGSGTRLTVV.

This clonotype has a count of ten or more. The DNA for the CDR3 is TGTGCCAGCAGCTTAGGCCTCCGGGTCGCTTTCTTT. It specifies CASSLGLRVAFF. The chain links TRBV11-2 to TRBJ1-1; D remains ambiguous. The CDR3 totals 12 residues. Looked up from germline, CDR1 is SGHAT and CDR2 is FQNNGV. Trimming pared 1 base from V and 11 bases from J, leaving 11 bases between.